The 23 T cell receptor beta chains listed next were all sequenced from one sample in a study of shared clonotypes between healthy human individuals. Sequenced by immunoSEQ multiplex PCR; TCRdb stores in-frame clones only, minus some. Seen here are around 1,000,000 clones, 77% observed once, and the top ten hold roughly 0.83%. The sequencing sample was made of memory CD4+ T cells from PBMCs. As to subset: CD45RA-negative fraction. The receptors here all came from a man younger than 30 in good health. Some clones in this sample may be carry-over from other donors' samples.

The chain couples TRBV10-3 to TRBJ2-3; D is unresolved. Between the trimmed V and J ends, which lost 7 bases and 5 bases, there was a span of 16 bases. The germline gives CDR1 ENHRY, CDR2 SYGVKD. This CDR3 comprises 14 residues. CDR3 coding DNA: TGTGCCATCACCGACCCCCGCGGCCAAGATACGCAGTATTTT. Its translation: CAITDPRGQDTQYF.

This clone was recorded once. The rearrangement joins TRBV10-3 to TRBJ2-7, with D unclear. The CDR3 runs to 12 residues. Trimming took 4 bases from V and 2 from J, leaving 6 bases between them. Germline V gene lookup returns CDR1 ENHRY and CDR2 SYGVKD. CDR3 nucleotide sequence: TGTGCCATCAGTGGGACCCCCTACGAGCAGTACTTC. Translation gives CAISGTPYEQYF.

This clone was counted a few times. The chain couples TRBV5-1 to TRBJ1-2, with D tentatively TRBD1 (5 bases). V was trimmed by 4 bases and J by 8 bases, leaving 24 bases between them. The CDR3 loop spans 16 amino acids. Germline assignment: CDR1 SGHRS and CDR2 YFSETQ. The CDR3 here is CASSQPPGTGPAGYTF. The CDR3 DNA reads TGCGCCAGCAGCCAGCCTCCTGGGACGGGCCCAGCCGGCTACACCTTC. The full variable domain, with the rest looked up from reference TRBV5-1 and TRBJ1-2, is KAGVTQTPRYLIKTRGQQVTLSCSPISGHRSVSWYQQTPGQGLQFLFEYFSETQRNKGNFPGRFSGRQFSNSRSEMNVSTLELGDSALYLCASSQPPGTGPAGYTFGSGTRLTVV.

The chain carries TRBV9 and TRBJ1-2, with D possibly matching TRBD1 (5 bases). This CDR3 spans 15 amino acids. Germline lookup yields CDR1 SGDLS and CDR2 YYNGEE. V lost 0 bases to trimming and J lost 2 bases, with 11 bases between them. This CDR3 reads CASSVGDGLNYGYTF. The CDR3, as DNA: TGTGCCAGCAGCGTAGGGGACGGACTAAACTATGGCTACACCTTC.

The chain employs TRBV6-5 and TRBJ2-3; the D gene is possibly TRBD1 (5 bases). CDR1 MNHEY and CDR2 SVGAGI come from the germline V gene. CDR3 size: 15 residues. The V and J ends lost 0 bases and 2 bases respectively, with 9 bases between them. The CDR3: CASSYSGRDTDTQYF. The CDR3 DNA sequence: TGTGCCAGCAGTTACTCGGGCAGGGACACAGATACGCAGTATTTT.

In its sample, this clone was seen once. The CDR3 is CASSLMRQGTDTQYF. DNA for the CDR3: TGCGCCAGCAGCTTGATGAGACAGGGCACAGATACGCAGTATTTT. This chain joins TRBV5-1 and TRBJ2-3, with D tentatively TRBD1 (6 bases). Germline CDR1 SGHRS, CDR2 YFSETQ. CDR3 length: 15 residues. V lost 1 base and J lost 1, with 10 bases in between.

The DNA for the CDR3 is TGTGCCAGCAGCCCCTTAGGGCTAGCGGGAGCCGAGCAGTACTTC. Its translation: CASSPLGLAGAEQYF. The rearrangement uses TRBV7-9 and TRBJ2-7, with 10 bases aligning to TRBD2. CDR3 size: 15 residues. Germline CDR1 is SEHNR and CDR2 is FQNEAQ (reference sequence). Trimming took 5 bases from V and 6 from J; bases not matched to a gene: 10.

This clone was seen a few times. The chain links TRBV10-3 to TRBJ2-1; 7 bases are a match to TRBD1. With 3 bases clipped from V and 6 bases from J, the junction kept 8 bases outside the gene matches. The CDR3 is 15 residues long. CDR1 is ENHRY, CDR2 SYGVKD, per germline. CDR3 residues: CAISDSRGQVNEQFF. The CDR3 bases are TGTGCCATCAGTGATTCGAGGGGGCAGGTCAATGAGCAGTTCTTC.

The chain has TRBV10-3 and TRBJ2-1; a weak D match, TRBD2 (6 bases). The CDR3 contains 14 residues. Germline V lookup: CDR1 ENHRY, CDR2 SYGVKD. V was clipped by 2 bases and J by 6 bases, with 11 bases between them. The CDR3 loop is CAISEIGSRNEQFF. In nucleotides, the CDR3 is TGTGCCATCAGTGAGATCGGGAGCCGCAATGAGCAGTTCTTC.

The gene calls are TRBV11-2 and TRBJ1-5; D unresolved. From germline, CDR1 is SGHAT and CDR2 FQNNGV. The V gene lost 2 bases and the J gene lost 1 base, with 9 bases spanning the gap. This CDR3 comprises 15 residues. Here the CDR3 DNA reads TGTGCCAGCAGCTTATCCGGCGGAAGCAATCAGCCCCAGCATTTT. Amino acids: CASSLSGGSNQPQHF.

The rearrangement uses TRBV15 and TRBJ2-7; no reliable D call. The CDR3 spans 14 residues. Germline V gives CDR1 LNHNV, CDR2 YYDKDF (reference sequence). V was trimmed by 5 bases and J by 0 bases, leaving 11 bases between them. This CDR3 reads CATSPRANSYEQYF. In DNA form, the CDR3 reads TGTGCCACCAGCCCTCGGGCGAACTCCTACGAGCAGTACTTC.

The chain employs TRBV10-2 and TRBJ1-3; D is possibly TRBD1 (5 bases). The CDR3 runs 17 residues. V was cut by 4 bases and J by 0 bases, with 16 bases left in between. The germline gives CDR1 WSHSY, CDR2 SAAADI. CDR3 residues: CASSGEGPALSGNTIYF. DNA of the CDR3: TGCGCCAGCAGTGGGGAGGGACCGGCCCTCTCTGGAAACACCATATATTTT.

The chain joins TRBV10-3 to TRBJ1-1; D might be TRBD1 (6 bases). The V end lost 10 bases, the J end lost 5 bases, and 17 bases lay between the germline ends. This CDR3 region has 13 residues. The germline V gene encodes CDR1 ENHRY and CDR2 SYGVKD. The CDR3 DNA reads TGTGCCACTCGGGGAGGGGGTAGTACTGAAGCTTTCTTT. Encoded protein: CATRGGGSTEAFF.

This clone was seen more than once but under ten times. The chain carries TRBV6-1 and TRBJ2-7; 7 bases match TRBD2. Losses at the gene ends were 6 bases for V and 4 bases for J; bases not matched to a gene: 12. CDR1 and CDR2 (germline): MNHNS, SASEGT. The CDR3 runs to 15 residues. DNA of the CDR3: TGTGCCAGCAGGGCATTGACTAGCCGCATATACGAGCAGTACTTC. Translation: CASRALTSRIYEQYF.

The chain recombines TRBV29-1 with TRBJ2-2, with 10 bases lining up with TRBD2. V lost 5 bases and J lost 9; bases outside the gene matches: 9. Germline V gives CDR1 SQVTM, CDR2 ANQGSEA. There are 14 residues in the CDR3. CDR3 loop: CSVSPSGSLRELFF. CDR3 nucleotides: TGCAGCGTTAGCCCTAGCGGGAGTCTTAGGGAGCTGTTTTTT.

The rearrangement joins TRBV18 to TRBJ2-2, with D unclear. CDR3 length equals 16 residues. Germline CDR1 reads KGHSH; CDR2 reads LQKENI. Trimming cost V 4 bases and J 0 bases, with 12 bases left between them. The CDR3 sequence is CASSLGQTSNTGELFF. The CDR3 nucleotides read TGTGCCAGCTCACTGGGCCAGACCTCGAACACCGGGGAGCTGTTTTTT.

This clone is a singleton in its sample. This same CDR3 is encoded by further DNA sequences in the sample. The gene calls are TRBV19 and TRBJ1-2; D is ambiguous. V gave up 3 bases and J gave up 4 bases, with 9 bases separating them. The CDR3 sequence is 13 residues long. Germline CDR1 and CDR2: LNHDA and SQIVND (reference sequence). The CDR3 loop reads CASSMREAYGYTF. The CDR3, as DNA: TGTGCCAGTAGTATGAGGGAAGCCTATGGCTACACCTTC.

This clone was picked up one time. This chain connects TRBV30 to TRBJ2-7, with 8 nucleotides matching TRBD1. The CDR3 covers 16 residues. The V and J ends lost 2 bases and 0 bases, in that order; junction bases with no gene match: 9. From germline, CDR1 is GTSNPN and CDR2 SVGIG (reference sequence). The CDR3: CAWSLRTGTLSYEQYF. The CDR3 DNA follows: TGTGCCTGGAGTCTCCGGACAGGGACCCTCTCCTACGAGCAGTACTTC. The whole variable domain, filled in from reference TRBV30 and TRBJ2-7, reads SQTIHQWPATLVQPVGSPLSLECTVEGTSNPNLYWYRQAAGRGLQLLFYSVGIGQISSEVPQNLSASRPQDRQFILSSKKLLLSDSGFYLCAWSLRTGTLSYEQYFGPGTRLTVT.

The genes are TRBV9 and TRBJ2-1, with 8 bases matching TRBD2. CDR1 and CDR2 from the germline V gene are SGDLS and YYNGEE. J gave up 5 bases and V 4 bases, and 14 bases lay outside the gene matches. The CDR3 spans 17 residues. This CDR3 is CASSPHAVSGGNNEQFF. CDR3 in DNA: TGTGCCAGCAGCCCCCATGCTGTGAGCGGGGGAAACAATGAGCAGTTCTTC.

The J gene is TRBJ1-2, the V gene TRBV6-5, with 7 bases fitting TRBD1. Germline trimming cut 6 bases from V and 6 bases from J; bases unmatched to any gene: 7. The CDR3 is made up of 13 amino acids. CDR1 and CDR2 (germline): MNHEY, SVGAGI. CDR3 coding DNA: TGTGCCAGCAGACCCGACAGGGTGCATGGCTACACCTTC. It translates to CASRPDRVHGYTF.

The rearrangement uses TRBV9 and TRBJ1-1, with D possibly being TRBD1 (5 bases). This CDR3 spans 14 amino acids. Trimming removed 6 bases from V and 1 base from J, with 13 bases in between. The germline gives CDR1 SGDLS, CDR2 YYNGEE. DNA of the CDR3: TGTGCCAGCACCGGGCGCGGACAGAACACTGAAGCTTTCTTT. It encodes CASTGRGQNTEAFF.

The chain carries TRBV27 and TRBJ1-5; 8 bases fit TRBD1. V shed 6 bases and J 4 bases; nucleotides not matched to a gene: 8. The CDR3 spans 15 residues. Germline CDR1 is MNHEY and CDR2 is SMNVEV (reference sequence). Here the CDR3 reads CASRTNNRGNQPQHF. The CDR3 coding sequence is TGTGCCAGCAGAACAAATAACAGGGGGAATCAGCCCCAGCATTTT.

The chain recombines TRBV5-1 with TRBJ2-5; D possibly corresponds to TRBD2 (6 bases). The V end lost 0 bases, the J end lost 4 bases, and 13 bases lay between the germline ends. CDR1 and CDR2 from the germline V gene are SGHRS and YFSETQ. The CDR3 runs to 15 residues. The CDR3 protein is CASSLDGGRGETQYF. Written as DNA, the CDR3 is TGCGCCAGCAGCTTGGACGGAGGGCGGGGAGAGACCCAGTACTTC. Drawing the rest from reference TRBV5-1 and TRBJ2-5, the complete variable domain is KAGVTQTPRYLIKTRGQQVTLSCSPISGHRSVSWYQQTPGQGLQFLFEYFSETQRNKGNFPGRFSGRQFSNSRSEMNVSTLELGDSALYLCASSLDGGRGETQYFGPGTRLLVL.